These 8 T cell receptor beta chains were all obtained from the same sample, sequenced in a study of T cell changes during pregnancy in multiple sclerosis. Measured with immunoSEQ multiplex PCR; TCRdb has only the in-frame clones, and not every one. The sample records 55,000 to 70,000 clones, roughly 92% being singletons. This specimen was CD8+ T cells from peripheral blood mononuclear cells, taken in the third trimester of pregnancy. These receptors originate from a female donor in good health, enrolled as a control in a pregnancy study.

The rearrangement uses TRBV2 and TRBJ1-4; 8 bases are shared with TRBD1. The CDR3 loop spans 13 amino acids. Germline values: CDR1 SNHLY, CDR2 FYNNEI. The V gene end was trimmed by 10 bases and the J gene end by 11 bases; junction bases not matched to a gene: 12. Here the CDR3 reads CATRTGTSPKLFF. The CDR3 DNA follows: TGTGCCACCAGGACAGGGACCTCACCGAAACTGTTTTTT.

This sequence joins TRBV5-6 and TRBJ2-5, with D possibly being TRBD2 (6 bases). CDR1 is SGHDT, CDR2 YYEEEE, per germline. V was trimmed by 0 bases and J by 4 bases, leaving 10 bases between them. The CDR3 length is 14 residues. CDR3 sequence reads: CASSLVGGTETQYF. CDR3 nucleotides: TGTGCCAGCAGCTTGGTGGGGGGAACAGAGACCCAGTACTTC.

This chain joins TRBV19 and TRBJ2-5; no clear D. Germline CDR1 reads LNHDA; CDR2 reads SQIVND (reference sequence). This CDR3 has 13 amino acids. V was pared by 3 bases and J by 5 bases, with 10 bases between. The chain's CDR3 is CASSISSGETQYF. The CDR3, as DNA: TGTGCCAGTAGTATTAGCAGTGGGGAGACCCAGTACTTC.

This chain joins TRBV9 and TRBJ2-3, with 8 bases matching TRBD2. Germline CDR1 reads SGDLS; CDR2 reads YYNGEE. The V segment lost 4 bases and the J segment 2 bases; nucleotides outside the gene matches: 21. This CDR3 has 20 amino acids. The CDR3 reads CASSPPSSGLEPYYTDTQYF. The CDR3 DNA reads TGTGCCAGCAGCCCACCCTCTAGCGGGCTCGAACCGTATTACACAGATACGCAGTATTTT. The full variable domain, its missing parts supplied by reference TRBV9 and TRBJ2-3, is DSGVTQTPKHLITATGQRVTLRCSPRSGDLSVYWYQQSLDQGLQFLIQYYNGEERAKGNILERFSAQQFPDLHSELNLSSLELGDSALYFCASSPPSSGLEPYYTDTQYFGPGTRLTVL.

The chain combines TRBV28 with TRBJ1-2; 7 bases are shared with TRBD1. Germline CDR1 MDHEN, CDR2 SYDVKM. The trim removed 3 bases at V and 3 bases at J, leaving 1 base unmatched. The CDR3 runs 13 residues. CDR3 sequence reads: CASSFDRDYGYTF. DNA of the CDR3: TGTGCCAGCAGTTTCGACAGGGACTATGGCTACACCTTC.

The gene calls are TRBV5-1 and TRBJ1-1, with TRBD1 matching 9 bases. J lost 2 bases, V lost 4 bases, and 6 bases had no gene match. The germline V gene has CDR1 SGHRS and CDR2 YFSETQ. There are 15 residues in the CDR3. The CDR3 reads CASSPATGGNTEAFF. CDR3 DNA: TGCGCCAGCAGCCCGGCTACAGGGGGCAACACTGAAGCTTTCTTT.

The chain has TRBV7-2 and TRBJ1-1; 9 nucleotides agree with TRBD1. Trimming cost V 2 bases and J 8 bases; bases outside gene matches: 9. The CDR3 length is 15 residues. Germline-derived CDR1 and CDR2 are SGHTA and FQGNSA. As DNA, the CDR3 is TGTGCCAGCAGCTTAACCCCGGGACAGGGCTGGGAAGCTTTCTTT. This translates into CASSLTPGQGWEAFF. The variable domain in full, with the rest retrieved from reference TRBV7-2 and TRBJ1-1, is GAGVSQSPSNKVTEKGKDVELRCDPISGHTALYWYRQSLGQGLEFLIYFQGNSAPDKSGLPSDRFSAERTGGSVSTLTIQRTQQEDSAVYLCASSLTPGQGWEAFFGQGTRLTVV.

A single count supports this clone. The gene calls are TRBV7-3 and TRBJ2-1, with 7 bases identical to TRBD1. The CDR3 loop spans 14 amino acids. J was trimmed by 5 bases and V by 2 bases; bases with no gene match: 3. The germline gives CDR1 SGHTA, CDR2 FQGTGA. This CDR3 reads CASSLSGGNNEQFF. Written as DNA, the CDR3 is TGTGCCAGCAGCTTATCAGGGGGAAACAATGAGCAGTTCTTC.